Sequencing of this T cell receptor beta chain was carried out in a study of cytomegalovirus exposure and HLA in healthy donors. V shed 4 bases and J shed 0 bases, with 8 bases lying between them. This CDR3 comprises 14 residues. Germline CDR1 reads SGHRS; CDR2 reads YFSETQ. Findings of the study overall: Later analysis demonstrated an association between a missense DCLRE1C variant and TCR beta V- and J-gene trimming. In an earlier analysis, about 87% or about 30%: the productive usage of most TCR beta V segments. Several top significant clusters appeared, in a later analysis, to be linked to common viral pathogens. A list of 150 or so TCR beta chains associated with cytomegalovirus was given.

Primers: 60 Vbeta forward and 13 Jbeta reverse. Generated by immunoSEQ multiplex PCR, the TCRdb table keeps only in-frame clones and is missing some. Of some 110,000 clones in the sample, 80% to 90% were seen once. For this clone: The antigen is not known.

This chain joins TRBV5-1 and TRBJ1-3, with D perhaps TRBD1 (6 bases). What was sequenced was PBMCs. The source is a man between 50 and 59 years old in good health and CMV-seronegative. CDR3 protein: CASSQDSSGNTIYF. The CDR3 DNA follows: TGCGCCAGCAGCCAGGACAGCTCTGGAAACACCATATATTTT.